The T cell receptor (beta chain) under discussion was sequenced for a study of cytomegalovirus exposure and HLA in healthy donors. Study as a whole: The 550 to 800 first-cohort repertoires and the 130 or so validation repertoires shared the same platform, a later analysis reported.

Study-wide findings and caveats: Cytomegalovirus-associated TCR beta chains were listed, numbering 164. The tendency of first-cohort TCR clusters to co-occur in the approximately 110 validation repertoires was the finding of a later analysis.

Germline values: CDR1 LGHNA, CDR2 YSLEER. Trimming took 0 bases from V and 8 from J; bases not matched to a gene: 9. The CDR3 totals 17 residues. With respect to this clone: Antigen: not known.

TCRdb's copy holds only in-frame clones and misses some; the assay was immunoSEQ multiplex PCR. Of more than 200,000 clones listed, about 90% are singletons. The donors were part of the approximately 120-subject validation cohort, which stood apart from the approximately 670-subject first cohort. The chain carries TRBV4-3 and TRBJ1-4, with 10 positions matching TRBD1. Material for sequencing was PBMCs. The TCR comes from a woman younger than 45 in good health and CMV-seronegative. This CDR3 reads CASSQDAVRTGGEKLFF. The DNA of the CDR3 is TGCGCCAGCAGCCAAGACGCCGTCCGGACAGGGGGGGAAAAACTGTTTTTT.